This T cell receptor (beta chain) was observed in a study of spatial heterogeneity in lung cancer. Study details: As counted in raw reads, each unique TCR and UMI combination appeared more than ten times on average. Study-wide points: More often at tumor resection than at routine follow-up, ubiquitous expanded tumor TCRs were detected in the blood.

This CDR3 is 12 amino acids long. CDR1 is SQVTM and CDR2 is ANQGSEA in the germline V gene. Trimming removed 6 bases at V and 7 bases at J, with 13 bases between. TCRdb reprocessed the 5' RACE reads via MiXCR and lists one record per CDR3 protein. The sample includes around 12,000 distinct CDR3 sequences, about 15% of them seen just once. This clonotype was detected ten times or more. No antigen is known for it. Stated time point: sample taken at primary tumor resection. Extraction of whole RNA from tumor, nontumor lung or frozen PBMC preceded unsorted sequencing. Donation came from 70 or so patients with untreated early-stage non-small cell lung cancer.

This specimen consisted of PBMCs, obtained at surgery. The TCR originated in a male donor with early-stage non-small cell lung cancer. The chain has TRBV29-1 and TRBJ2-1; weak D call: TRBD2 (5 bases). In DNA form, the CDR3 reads TGCAGCGTACCGACGAGGGTGAATGAGCAGTTCTTC. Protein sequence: CSVPTRVNEQFF.